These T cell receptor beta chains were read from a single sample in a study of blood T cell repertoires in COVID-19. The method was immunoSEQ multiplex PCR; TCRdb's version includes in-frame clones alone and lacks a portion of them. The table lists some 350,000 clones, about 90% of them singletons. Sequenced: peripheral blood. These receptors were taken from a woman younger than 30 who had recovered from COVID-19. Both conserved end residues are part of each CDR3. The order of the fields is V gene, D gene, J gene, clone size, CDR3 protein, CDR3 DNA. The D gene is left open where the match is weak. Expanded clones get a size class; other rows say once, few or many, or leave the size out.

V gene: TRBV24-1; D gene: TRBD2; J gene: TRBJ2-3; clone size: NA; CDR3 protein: CATSDPTSGSWTDTQYF; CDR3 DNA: TGTGCCACCAGTGATCCGACTAGCGGGAGTTGGACAGATACGCAGTATTTT
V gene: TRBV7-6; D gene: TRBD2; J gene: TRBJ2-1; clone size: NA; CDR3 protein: CASSQRSPGLAASNEQFF; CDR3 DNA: TGTGCCAGCAGCCAAAGATCCCCGGGACTAGCGGCTTCAAATGAGCAGTTCTTC
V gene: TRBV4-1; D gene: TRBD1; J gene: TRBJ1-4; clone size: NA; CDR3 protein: CASSWDSSNEKLFF; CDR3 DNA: TGCGCCAGCAGCTGGGACAGTTCGAATGAAAAACTGTTTTTT
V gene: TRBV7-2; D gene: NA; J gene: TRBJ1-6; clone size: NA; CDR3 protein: CASSSSSREGSPLHF; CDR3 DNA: TGTGCCAGCAGCTCCAGCAGCAGGGAGGGTTCACCCCTCCACTTT
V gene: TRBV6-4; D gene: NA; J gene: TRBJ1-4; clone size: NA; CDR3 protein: CASSMTARAEKLFF; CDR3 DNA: TGTGCCAGCTCGATGACAGCGCGTGCTGAAAAACTGTTTTTT
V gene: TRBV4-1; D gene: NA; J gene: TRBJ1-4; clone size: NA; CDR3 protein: CASSQRSTSAANEKLFF; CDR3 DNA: TGCGCCAGCAGCCAAAGATCTACCAGCGCGGCTAATGAAAAACTGTTTTTT
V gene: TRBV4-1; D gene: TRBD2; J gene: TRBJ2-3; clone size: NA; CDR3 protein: CASSRGLAITDTQYF; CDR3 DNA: TGCGCCAGCAGCCGTGGACTAGCGATAACAGATACGCAGTATTTT
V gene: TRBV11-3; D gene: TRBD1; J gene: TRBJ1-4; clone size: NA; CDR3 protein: CASSLTTGTVREKLFF; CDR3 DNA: TGTGCCAGCAGCCTAACTACCGGGACAGTACGTGAAAAACTGTTTTTT
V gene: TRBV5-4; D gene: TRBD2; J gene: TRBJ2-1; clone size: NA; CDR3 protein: CASSFLLAGGSNEQFF; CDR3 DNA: TGTGCCAGCAGCTTCCTCCTAGCGGGAGGATCTAATGAGCAGTTCTTC
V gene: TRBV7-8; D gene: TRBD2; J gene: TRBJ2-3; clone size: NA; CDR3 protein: CASSLVTGTSGKDTQYF; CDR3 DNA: TGTGCCAGCAGCTTAGTCACCGGGACTAGCGGAAAAGATACGCAGTATTTT
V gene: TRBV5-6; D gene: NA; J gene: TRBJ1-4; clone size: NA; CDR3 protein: CASSSGVDGGEKLFF; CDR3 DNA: TGTGCCAGCAGTTCCGGAGTGGACGGGGGGGAAAAACTGTTTTTT
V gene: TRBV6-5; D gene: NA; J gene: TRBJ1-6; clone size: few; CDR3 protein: CASSPGDSDSPLHF; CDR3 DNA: TGTGCCAGCAGCCCCGGGGACTCGGATTCACCCCTCCACTTT
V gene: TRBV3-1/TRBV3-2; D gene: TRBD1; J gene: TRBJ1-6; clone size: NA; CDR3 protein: CASSLRTGGNSPLHF; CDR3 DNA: TGTGCCAGCAGCCTGAGGACAGGGGGAAATTCACCCCTCCACTTT
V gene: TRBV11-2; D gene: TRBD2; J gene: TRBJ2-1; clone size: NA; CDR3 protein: CASSLDLSLAASNEQFF; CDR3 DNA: TGTGCCAGCAGCTTAGATTTAAGTCTAGCGGCCTCCAATGAGCAGTTCTTC
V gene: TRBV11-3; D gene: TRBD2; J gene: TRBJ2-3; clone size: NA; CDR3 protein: CASSSEERGDTQYF; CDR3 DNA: TGTGCCAGCAGCTCAGAGGAGCGGGGGGATACGCAGTATTTT
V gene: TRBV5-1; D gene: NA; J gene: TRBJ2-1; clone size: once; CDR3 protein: CASSLGALEFPNEQFF; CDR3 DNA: TGCGCCAGCAGCCTTGGAGCTCTAGAATTCCCCAATGAGCAGTTCTTC
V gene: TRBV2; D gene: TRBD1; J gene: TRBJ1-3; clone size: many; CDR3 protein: CASSQGQGTGNTIYF; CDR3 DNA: TGTGCCAGCAGCCAAGGACAGGGGACTGGAAACACCATATATTTT
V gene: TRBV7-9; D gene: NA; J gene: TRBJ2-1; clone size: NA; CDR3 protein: CASSLIPGGFYNEQFF; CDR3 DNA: TGTGCCAGCAGCTTAATCCCAGGAGGATTTTACAATGAGCAGTTCTTC
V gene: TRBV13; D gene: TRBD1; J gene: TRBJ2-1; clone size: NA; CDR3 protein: CASSFPTGGSYNEQFF; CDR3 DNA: TGTGCCAGCAGCTTTCCGACAGGGGGTAGCTACAATGAGCAGTTCTTC
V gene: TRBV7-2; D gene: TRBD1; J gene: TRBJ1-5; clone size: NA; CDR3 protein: CASSLRTGDQPQHF; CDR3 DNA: TGTGCCAGCAGCCTCCGGACAGGCGACCAGCCCCAGCATTTT
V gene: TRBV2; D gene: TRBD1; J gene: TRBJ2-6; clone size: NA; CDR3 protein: CASSLQGAGANVLTF; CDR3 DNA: TGTGCCAGCAGTCTCCAGGGGGCTGGGGCCAACGTCCTGACTTTC
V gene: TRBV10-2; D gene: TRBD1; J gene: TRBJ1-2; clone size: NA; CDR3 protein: CASLQGFRGGYTF; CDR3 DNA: TGCGCCAGTCTACAGGGGTTTCGGGGCGGCTACACCTTC
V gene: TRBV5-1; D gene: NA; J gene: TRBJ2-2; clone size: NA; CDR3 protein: CASSFSGNTGELFF; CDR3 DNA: TGCGCCAGCAGCTTTAGCGGGAACACCGGGGAGCTGTTTTTT
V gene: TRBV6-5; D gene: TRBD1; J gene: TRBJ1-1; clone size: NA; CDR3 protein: CASQRSRGTDTEAFF; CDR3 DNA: TGTGCCAGTCAGCGGAGCAGGGGGACTGACACTGAAGCTTTCTTT
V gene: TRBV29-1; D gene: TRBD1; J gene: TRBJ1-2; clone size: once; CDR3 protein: CSADRGVSGYTF; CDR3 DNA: TGCAGCGCCGACAGGGGAGTGAGTGGCTACACCTTC
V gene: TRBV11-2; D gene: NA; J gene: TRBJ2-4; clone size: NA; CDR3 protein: CASSLDLRVVYF; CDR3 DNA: TGTGCCAGCAGCTTAGATCTTCGGGTTGTGTACTTC
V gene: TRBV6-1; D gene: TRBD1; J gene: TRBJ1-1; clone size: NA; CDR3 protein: CASSEVTGGTEAFF; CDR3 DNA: TGTGCCAGCAGTGAAGTGACAGGGGGCACTGAAGCTTTCTTT
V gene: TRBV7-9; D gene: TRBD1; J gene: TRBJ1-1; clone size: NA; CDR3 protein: CASSDGTGGLTEAFF; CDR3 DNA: TGTGCCAGCAGCGACGGGACAGGGGGCCTCACTGAAGCTTTCTTT
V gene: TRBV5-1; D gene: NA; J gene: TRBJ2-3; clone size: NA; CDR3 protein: CASSLTGVSVDTQYF; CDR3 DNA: TGCGCCAGCAGCTTAACGGGGGTGAGCGTGGATACGCAGTATTTT
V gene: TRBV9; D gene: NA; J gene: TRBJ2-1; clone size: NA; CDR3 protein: CASSVGGDEQFF; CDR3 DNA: TGTGCCAGCAGCGTAGGCGGGGATGAGCAGTTCTTC
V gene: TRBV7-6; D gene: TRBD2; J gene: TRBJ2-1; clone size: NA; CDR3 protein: CASSPRLAGERSSYNEQFF; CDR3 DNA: TGTGCCAGCAGCCCCCGACTAGCGGGAGAGCGGAGCTCCTACAATGAGCAGTTCTTC
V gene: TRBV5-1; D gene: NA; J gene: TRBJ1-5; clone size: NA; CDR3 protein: CASSPTGNQPQHF; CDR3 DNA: TGCGCCAGCAGCCCGACGGGGAATCAGCCCCAGCATTTT
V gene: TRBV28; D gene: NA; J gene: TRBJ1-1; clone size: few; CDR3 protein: CASSDGLNTEAFF; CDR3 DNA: TGTGCCAGCAGCGATGGGCTTAACACTGAAGCTTTCTTT
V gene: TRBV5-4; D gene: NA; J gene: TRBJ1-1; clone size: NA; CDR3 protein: CASSLVQGLNTEAFF; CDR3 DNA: TGTGCCAGCAGCTTGGTTCAGGGACTCAACACTGAAGCTTTCTTT
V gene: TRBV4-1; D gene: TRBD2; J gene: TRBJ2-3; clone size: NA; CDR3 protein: CASSQDQGLPTDTQYF; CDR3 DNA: TGCGCCAGCAGCCAAGATCAGGGACTACCTACAGATACGCAGTATTTT
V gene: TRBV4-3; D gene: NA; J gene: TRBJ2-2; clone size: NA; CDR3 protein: CASSQEGILGVNTGELFF; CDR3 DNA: TGCGCCAGCAGCCAAGAGGGCATCCTCGGCGTGAACACCGGGGAGCTGTTTTTT
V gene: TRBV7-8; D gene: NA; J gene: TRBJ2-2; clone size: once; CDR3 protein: CASSLALAQGTGELFF; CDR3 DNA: TGTGCCAGCAGCTTAGCGTTAGCGCAAGGAACCGGGGAGCTGTTTTTT
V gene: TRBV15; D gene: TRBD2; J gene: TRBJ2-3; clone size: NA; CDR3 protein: CATSRDLAGGGDTQYF; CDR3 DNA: TGTGCCACCAGCAGAGACCTAGCGGGAGGTGGAGATACGCAGTATTTT
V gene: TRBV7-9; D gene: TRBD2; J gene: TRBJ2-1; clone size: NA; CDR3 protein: CASSDMTSGYNEQFF; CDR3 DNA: TGTGCCAGCAGCGACATGACTAGCGGTTACAATGAGCAGTTCTTC
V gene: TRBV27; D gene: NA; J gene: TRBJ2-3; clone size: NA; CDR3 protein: CASIDRHRTDTQYF; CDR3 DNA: TGTGCCAGCATAGATCGTCATCGCACAGATACGCAGTATTTT
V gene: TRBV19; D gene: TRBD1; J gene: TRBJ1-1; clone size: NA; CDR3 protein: CASRGQGVVSGEAFF; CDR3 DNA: TGTGCCAGTAGAGGACAGGGAGTTGTTTCAGGGGAAGCTTTCTTT
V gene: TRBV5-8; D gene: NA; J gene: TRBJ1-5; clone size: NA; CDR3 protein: CASSLGGVQGNYQPQHF; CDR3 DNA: TGTGCCAGCAGCTTGGGGGGCGTCCAGGGAAACTATCAGCCCCAGCATTTT